The following is a T cell receptor (beta chain) sequence with its context. The antigen is unknown. These data belong to a study of blood T cells in healthy people across ages. Through a sample-barcoded 5' primer and a J-beta primer mix, a second PCR was run for roughly 6 to 12 cycles. MiXCR, applied by TCRdb to the 5' RACE reads, yields one record per CDR3 protein. The table records 650,000 to 800,000 distinct CDR3 sequences, roughly 44% of them present only once. The CDR3 loop spans 16 amino acids. V was cut by 0 bases and J by 6 bases, with 18 bases left in between. CDR1 and CDR2 from the germline V gene are LGHDT and YNNKEL (reference sequence). Broader study findings: What prevented conclusive comparison of naive and antigen-experienced cells was that PBMCs were unsorted.

The sample taken for sequencing was blood. V and J are TRBV3-1 and TRBJ2-7; tentative D call: TRBD2 (6 bases). This clonotype was obtained from a man aged 60 to 69 in good health. CDR3 amino acids: CASSQDLGLVGGEQYF. CDR3 coding DNA: TGTGCCAGCAGCCAAGATCTCGGCCTGGTGGGGGGCGAGCAGTACTTC.